The present entry profiles one T cell receptor beta chain with its context. This clonotype was seen ten or more times. Its recognized antigen is unknown. There are no base qualities to consult, and no much larger clone falls within one base. This sample was taken from a study of neurological immune-mediated disorders (dated by TCRdb to 2018 to 2020). A note on the overall study: Among the roughly 35 multiple sclerosis patients, roughly 31 had relapsing-remitting MS and 3 had secondary progressive MS. The study compared peripheral blood TCR-beta repertoires of HTLV-I-associated myelopathy (HAM/TSP) patients, multiple sclerosis patients and healthy controls using UMI-based sequencing. The roughly 99 TCR-beta libraries covered PBMC samples along with longitudinal samples, technical triplicates, and paired sorted CD4+ and CD8+ T-cell subsets. The cohort included about 66 subjects: approximately 15 with HAM/TSP, roughly 35 with multiple sclerosis, and roughly 20 healthy controls.

cDNA was synthesized by template-switch 5'RACE using a primer carrying a 10-nucleotide random unique molecular identifier by which each TCR transcript was tagged. Over 180 million TCR-beta sequences, covering 15-18 subjects, were produced in each sequencing run. The RNeasy kit was used for extraction of total RNA. TCR-beta VDJ regions were amplified with primers for the TCR constant region and the 5'RACE anchor, using the KAPA Real-time Library Amplification kit. Sample indexes and Illumina adaptors were added in a first PCR, after which library yield was increased in a second PCR. The roughly 650 bp TCR product was size-selected on a 2% E-gel SizeSelection system after Ampure bead purification. Before pooling, library quality was assessed on a Bioanalyzer, concentration was determined with Qubit, and library quantification was performed with the Kapa Library Quantification kit. Libraries were sequenced paired-end 2 x 150 bp on an Illumina HiSeq 2500. To increase sequence diversity, roughly 24-32% phiX was spiked into each library pool. Turning to the authors' computational methods: The UMI-based MiGEC pipeline processed quality-filtered reads and removed over 80% of raw TCR sequences during error correction. VDJ genes were aligned to IMGT germline references, and clonotypes were defined by unique CDR3 amino acid sequence plus V-J genes. Clonal expansion, Shannon diversity and CDR3 relatedness (CalcPairwiseDistances, ClusterSamples) were evaluated with VDJtools, and phylogenetic trees were built with CLCbio workbench. A clone was classed as expanded if it had 8 or more unique UMIs, a cutoff based on coefficient-of-variation modelling across technical triplicates. TCRdb reran the public reads through fastp at Q25 and MiXCR, keeping productive beta chains. Rows are unified per CDR3 protein, each entry keeping the most common DNA and genes. These V and J calls derive from TCRdb rather than the authors' analysis. The sample table shows 70,000 or so distinct CDR3 sequences, and approximately 3.4% are seen once. The top ten clones comprise about 5.5% of the sample.

The CDR3 covers 11 residues, taking in both the cysteine and the valine. The CDR3 DNA has 33 bases and is translated from base 1. CDR1 and CDR2 were assigned from the germline V gene as MDHEN and SYDVKM. V is clipped by 4 bases and J by 5 bases, and the sequence between their germline boundaries is 6 bases long. The study at large found these results: TCR clonal expansion was greatest in HAM/TSP patients and smallest in MS patients, who ranked below even healthy controls. The MS cluster showed no association with clinical or MRI features, and the authors stated that larger cohorts are needed. Phylogenetic analysis grouped repertoires from 18 of 34 MS patients into a cluster of related CDR3 sequences, suggesting a possible repertoire-level signature. Across subjects, expanded clones never shared an identical CDR3 amino acid sequence, which suggests that the TCR-beta repertoires in every group were private.

Libraries from unsorted PBMCs were made from 2 million PBMCs kept in RNAlater at -80 degrees C until RNA extraction. Multiple sclerosis patients were enrolled in a US clinical protocol evaluating disease progression by magnetic resonance imaging. Peripheral blood was subjected to Ficoll-Hypaque density gradient centrifugation to isolate PBMCs, which were then cryopreserved in liquid nitrogen. The chain is assembled from TRBV28 and TRBJ2-7; a tentative D call is TRBD2 (6 bases match). This receptor was identified in a woman between 45 and 60 years old with multiple sclerosis. Sequenced input: PBMCs. The CDR3 amino acid sequence is: CASSSGDEQYV. The sequenced DNA is TGTGCCAGCAGTTCGGGGGACGAGCAGTACGTC.